This T cell receptor beta chain was observed in a study of shared clonotypes between healthy human individuals. Study-wide points: Investigators collected only blood, and repertoires in tissues likely differ.

The table came from immunoSEQ multiplex PCR; TCRdb's copy has only in-frame clones and leaves some out. Among over a million clones listed, around 78% were seen once. Turning to this clone: Its antigen is undetermined.

This receptor was identified in a young man in good health. Some clones in this sample may be carry-over from other donors' samples. Sequenced sample: memory CD4+ T cells from PBMCs. The subset is: CD45RA-negative fraction.

CDR3 in amino acids: CASRVLETGRQYF. The CDR3 nucleotides read TGTGCCAGCAGGGTCCTTGAAACGGGACGGCAGTACTTC. This chain connects TRBV27 to TRBJ2-7; D may be TRBD1 or TRBD2 (5 bases each). Trimming removed 6 bases at V and 9 bases at J, with 18 bases between. The germline V gene has CDR1 MNHEY and CDR2 SMNVEV (reference sequence). The CDR3 is 13 residues long.